These 28 T cell receptor beta chains share one sample of origin, sequenced in a study of T cells expressing NK-cell markers. TCRdb re-called the 5' RACE reads and shows each CDR3 protein once, DNA omitted. This repertoire includes a few hundred thousand distinct CDR3 sequences. The sample consisted of blood T cells: a sorted CD56 or NKG2C T cell subset, CD4+ or CD8+ T cells, or bulk PBMC T cells (not recorded which). These receptors all come from a man aged 18 to 69 in good health.

The chain links TRBV28 to TRBJ2-1; without DNA, the TCRdb call of TRBD2 cannot be checked. This CDR3 is built from 14 residues. Germline V lookup: CDR1 MDHEN, CDR2 SYDVKM. Here the CDR3 reads CASRPQRGGNEQFF.

The chain couples TRBV7-6 to TRBJ2-3; no DNA is available, so the TRBD1 call from TCRdb remains unchecked. This CDR3 spans 12 amino acids. Germline CDR1 and CDR2: SGHVS and FNYEAQ. This chain's CDR3 is CASSRGADTQYF.

V gene TRBV19 combines with J gene TRBJ2-2; without DNA, the TCRdb call of TRBD1 cannot be checked. Germline V CDR1 and CDR2: LNHDA, SQIVND (reference sequence). The CDR3 has 14 amino acids. The CDR3: CASRPNRGLGELFF.

This chain connects TRBV28 to TRBJ2-4; the D call of TRBD1 rests on TCRdb alone, since no DNA is present to check it. The germline CDR1 and CDR2 sequences are MDHEN and SYDVKM. The CDR3 is made up of 14 amino acids. This CDR3 is CASGTGLAKNIQYF.

This sequence joins TRBV6-1 and TRBJ1-5; checking the TCRdb D call of TRBD1 is not possible without DNA. This CDR3 comprises 15 residues. CDR1 MNHNS and CDR2 SASEGT come from the germline V gene. CDR3 sequence: CASSEQGGSNQPQHF.

J is TRBJ2-7 and V is TRBV6-2 or TRBV6-3; TCRdb's D call, TRBD1, is unchecked because there is no DNA. This CDR3 region has 13 residues. Germline V gene sequence: CDR1 MNHEY, CDR2 SVGEGT. The CDR3 is CASRKGVIYEQYF.

V is TRBV11-2 and J is TRBJ2-3; no DNA is available, so the TRBD2 call from TCRdb remains unchecked. This CDR3 spans 13 amino acids. CDR1 and CDR2 (germline): SGHAT, FQNNGV. The CDR3 is CASSRAGQSTQYF.

This chain's CDR3 is CSAPNIAGSYNEQFF. V is TRBV20-1 and J is TRBJ2-1; the TCRdb D gene call, TRBD2, has no DNA to confirm it. The CDR3 contains 15 residues. The V gene's germline CDR1 is DFQATT and CDR2 SNEGSKA (reference sequence).

J is TRBJ1-1 and V is TRBV4-2. The CDR3 spans 15 residues. The germline gives CDR1 LGHNA, CDR2 YNFKEQ. The CDR3 here is CASSQAAGLETEAFF.

The chain joins TRBV12-3 or TRBV12-4 to TRBJ1-5. The CDR3 totals 15 residues. This chain's CDR3 is CASSLSTGSNQPQHF.

The CDR3 is CASSQGTGVTNYGYTF. The chain employs TRBV14 and TRBJ1-2; the TCRdb call, TRBD1, lacks DNA for checking. Germline V gene lookup returns CDR1 SGHDN and CDR2 FVKESK. CDR3 size: 16 residues.

The chain couples TRBV18 to TRBJ2-6; the D call of TRBD1 rests on TCRdb alone, since no DNA is present to check it. The CDR3 totals 18 residues. Germline CDR1 and CDR2: KGHSH and LQKENI. This CDR3 is CASSPPGQNFFRANVLTF.

The genes are TRBV10-3 and TRBJ2-5; TCRdb designates TRBD1, a call that cannot be tested without DNA. Germline CDR1 reads ENHRY; CDR2 reads SYGVKD. The CDR3 consists of 15 residues. This CDR3 is CAISEGTPGAETQYF.

V and J are TRBV30 and TRBJ1-5; TCRdb lists TRBD1, though no DNA is available to test this call. The CDR3 contains 13 residues. Germline lookup yields CDR1 GTSNPN and CDR2 SVGIG (reference sequence). CDR3 protein: CAWSSGSGQPQHF. Together with reference TRBV30 and TRBJ1-5, the CDR3 gives the full variable domain: SQTIHQWPATLVQPVGSPLSLECTVEGTSNPNLYWYRQAAGRGLQLLFYSVGIGQISSEVPQNLSASRPQDRQFILSSKKLLLSDSGFYLCAWSSGSGQPQHFGDGTRLSIL.

The V gene is TRBV3-1, the J gene TRBJ2-3; TCRdb selects TRBD1, and the lack of DNA leaves this call unchecked. The V gene's germline CDR1 is LGHDT and CDR2 YNNKEL (reference sequence). This CDR3 spans 17 amino acids. The CDR3 region is CASSDRGLTKVTDTQYF.

This chain connects TRBV20-1 to TRBJ2-2; the TCRdb D gene call, TRBD1, has no DNA to confirm it. The CDR3 has 16 residues. CDR1 is DFQATT, CDR2 SNEGSKA, per germline (reference sequence). CDR3 region: CSARIPGTGGTGELFF.

This chain uses TRBV11-2 with TRBJ1-2; TCRdb selects TRBD1, and the lack of DNA leaves this call unchecked. Per germline, CDR1 SGHAT and CDR2 FQNNGV. The CDR3 spans 13 residues. Here the CDR3 reads CASSPDRVAGYTF. The full variable domain, completed using reference TRBV11-2 and TRBJ1-2, is EAGVAQSPRYKIIEKRQSVAFWCNPISGHATLYWYQQILGQGPKLLIQFQNNGVVDDSQLPKDRFSAERLKGVDSTLKIQPAKLEDSAVYLCASSPDRVAGYTFGSGTRLTVV.

V usage is TRBV20-1 and J usage is TRBJ2-1; TCRdb's D call, TRBD1, is unchecked because there is no DNA. CDR1 and CDR2 (germline): DFQATT, SNEGSKA (reference sequence). The CDR3 is 15 residues long. Here the CDR3 reads CSAARAANSYNEQFF.

This chain uses TRBV6-5 with TRBJ2-1. Germline CDR1 is MNHEY and CDR2 is SVGAGI. This CDR3 spans 13 amino acids. CDR3 residues: CASSWTSHNEQFF.

The chain carries TRBV12-3 or TRBV12-4 and TRBJ1-2; the TCRdb call, TRBD1, lacks DNA for checking. The CDR3 is made up of 16 amino acids. The CDR3: CASSYPKRTGNYGYTF.

CDR3 residues: CASSARETDTQYF. This sequence joins TRBV7-2 and TRBJ2-3; no DNA is available, so the TRBD1 call from TCRdb remains unchecked. Germline-derived CDR1 and CDR2 are SGHTA and FQGNSA. CDR3 size: 13 residues.

V gene TRBV20-1 combines with J gene TRBJ2-7; absent DNA, TCRdb's TRBD1 call cannot be checked. This CDR3 has 14 amino acids. Germline-derived CDR1 and CDR2 are DFQATT and SNEGSKA (reference sequence). CDR3 in amino acids: CSANRDARAHEQYF.

The chain uses TRBV11-3 and TRBJ2-3; TCRdb selects TRBD2, and the lack of DNA leaves this call unchecked. The CDR3 has 13 amino acids. The germline gives CDR1 SGHNT, CDR2 YENEEA. The CDR3 loop reads CASSLGKAGTQYF.

The chain is built from TRBV29-1 and TRBJ2-3; with no DNA, the TCRdb D assignment of TRBD2 cannot be verified. The CDR3 sequence is 15 residues long. The germline V gene has CDR1 SQVTM and CDR2 ANQGSEA. CDR3 in amino acids: CSAGLAGANTDTQYF.

The CDR3: CASASGNTDTQYF. The genes are TRBV5-1 and TRBJ2-3; TCRdb proposes TRBD2, but this gene call is untestable without DNA. The CDR3 extends over 13 amino acids. Germline V gives CDR1 SGHRS, CDR2 YFSETQ.

The rearrangement uses TRBV12-3 or TRBV12-4 and TRBJ1-2. The CDR3 totals 13 residues. CDR3 region: CASSLGSEGGYTF.

This chain connects TRBV20-1 to TRBJ2-3; lacking DNA, the TRBD2 call made by TCRdb goes unchecked. CDR3 size: 14 residues. Germline V gene lookup returns CDR1 DFQATT and CDR2 SNEGSKA (reference sequence). CDR3 sequence reads: CSALVGGSTDTQYF.

This sequence joins TRBV4-2 and TRBJ2-5; TCRdb outputs TRBD2, but without DNA this stays unchecked. Germline V gene lookup returns CDR1 LGHNA and CDR2 YNFKEQ. The CDR3 is made up of 19 amino acids. CDR3 loop: CASSPGTSGASLSRETQYF.